The 32 T cell receptor beta chains given below trace back to one sample, sequenced in a study of blood T cell repertoires in COVID-19. TCRdb's table, derived via immunoSEQ multiplex PCR, lists solely in-frame clones and lacks some. This table holds 400,000 or so clones, over 75% found once. Input material: PBMCs or T cells enriched from blood (not recorded which). These receptors were taken from a young man who had recovered from COVID-19.

The chain recombines TRBV19 with TRBJ2-7; 8 positions match TRBD1. After removal of 5 bases from V and 1 base from J, the junction contained 7 bases not matched to a gene. CDR1 and CDR2 (germline): LNHDA, SQIVND (reference sequence). CDR3 size: 15 residues. The CDR3, as DNA: TGTGCCAGTAGTCGGGGGAGACAGGGGTCCTACGAGCAGTACTTC. Translating gives CASSRGRQGSYEQYF.

V and J are TRBV6-5 and TRBJ1-1, with 8 bases matching TRBD1. Germline V gene sequence: CDR1 MNHEY, CDR2 SVGAGI. This CDR3 is built from 14 residues. V shed 6 bases, J shed 7 bases, and the junction held 10 bases outside the gene matches. Here the CDR3 reads CASSFQGADGEAFF. CDR3 nucleotides: TGTGCCAGCAGCTTTCAGGGGGCGGACGGTGAAGCTTTCTTT.

This clone was detected once. The rearrangement links TRBV16 to TRBJ2-7; 10 bases map to TRBD1. Looked up from germline, CDR1 is KGHSY and CDR2 is FQNENV. CDR3 length: 14 amino acids. V lost 7 bases, J lost 4 bases, and 7 bases stayed unmatched. The DNA of the CDR3 is TGTGCCAGCAATAGACAGGGGGCATATTACGAGCAGTACTTC. Its protein is CASNRQGAYYEQYF.

The chain links TRBV19 to TRBJ1-5, with D perhaps matching TRBD1 (5 bases). Trimming cost V 4 bases and J 11 bases, with 21 bases left between them. The CDR3 consists of 15 residues. CDR1 and CDR2 (germline): LNHDA, SQIVND (reference sequence). The CDR3: CASSREVEGYVAQHF. CDR3 sequence (DNA): TGTGCCAGTAGTAGGGAGGTCGAGGGGTACGTTGCCCAGCATTTT.

The V call is TRBV6-5, the J call TRBJ1-5, with TRBD1 as a possible D gene (6 bases). The V gene's germline CDR1 is MNHEY and CDR2 SVGAGI. V was cut by 6 bases and J by 6 bases, with 12 bases left in between. This CDR3 contains 13 residues. CDR3 region: CASSYQGSQPQHF. In DNA, the CDR3 is TGTGCCAGCAGCTATCAGGGGAGTCAGCCCCAGCATTTT.

The chain links TRBV2 to TRBJ1-3, with TRBD1 identical over 8 bases. The V segment lost 3 bases and the J segment 3 bases; nucleotides outside the gene matches: 1. Germline CDR1 SNHLY, CDR2 FYNNEI. CDR3 length equals 14 residues. The CDR3 loop is CASSEDRDGNTIYF. The CDR3, as DNA: TGTGCCAGCAGTGAGGACAGGGATGGAAACACCATATATTTT.

This chain connects TRBV13 to TRBJ2-7; TRBD2 matches 10 bases. CDR1 is PRHDT and CDR2 is FYEKMQ in the germline V gene (reference sequence). J was trimmed by 7 bases and V by 5 bases; bases with no gene match: 17. The CDR3 is made up of 17 amino acids. CDR3 residues: CASSPRAGGPIGVEQYF. CDR3 nucleotide sequence: TGTGCCAGCAGCCCCCGAGCGGGAGGGCCCATCGGGGTTGAGCAGTACTTC.

The chain recombines TRBV4-2 with TRBJ2-4; D not certain. The V gene's germline CDR1 is LGHNA and CDR2 YNFKEQ. Trimming took 0 bases from V and 7 from J, leaving 7 bases between them. The CDR3 has 13 residues. Here the CDR3 reads CASSQDSKNIQYF. In DNA, the CDR3 is TGTGCCAGCAGCCAAGATTCTAAGAACATTCAGTACTTC.

This clone was recorded only once. This chain uses TRBV5-6 with TRBJ2-1; 12 positions agree with TRBD2. Trimming took 2 bases from V and 3 from J; bases not matched to a gene: 3. CDR3 length: 16 residues. Germline CDR1 SGHDT, CDR2 YYEEEE. DNA for the CDR3: TGTGCCAGCAGCTTCCCGGGACTAGCGGGCTACAATGAGCAGTTCTTC. Protein product: CASSFPGLAGYNEQFF.

This clone was recorded once. The rearrangement uses TRBV7-9 and TRBJ2-2; D is unclear. CDR3 size: 14 residues. V dropped 4 bases and J dropped 6 bases, with 12 bases sitting between them. The germline V gene encodes CDR1 SEHNR and CDR2 FQNEAQ (reference sequence). The CDR3: CASSSMSSAGELFF. DNA for the CDR3: TGTGCCAGCAGCTCTATGTCAAGCGCCGGGGAGCTGTTTTTT.

This sequence joins TRBV4-1 and TRBJ1-1; TRBD1 matches 8 bases. CDR3 length equals 15 residues. CDR1 is MGHRA and CDR2 is YSYEKL in the germline V gene. V shed 3 bases and J 6 bases; nucleotides not matched to a gene: 9. The CDR3 reads CASSHGQGPYSEAFF. The CDR3 nucleotides are TGCGCCAGCAGCCACGGACAGGGTCCTTACTCTGAAGCTTTCTTT.

This sequence joins TRBV18 and TRBJ1-2; 7 nucleotides agree with TRBD1. The CDR3 spans 16 residues. Trimming took 1 base from V and 3 from J; bases not matched to a gene: 8. Germline lookup yields CDR1 KGHSH and CDR2 LQKENI. The CDR3 loop reads CASSPQRQGPDYGYTF. The CDR3 nucleotides read TGTGCCAGCTCACCACAGCGACAGGGTCCGGACTATGGCTACACCTTC.

V and J are TRBV7-8 and TRBJ1-4, with TRBD1 matching 8 bases. Germline assignment: CDR1 SGHVS and CDR2 FQNEAQ. This CDR3 is 15 amino acids long. Losses at the gene ends were 1 base for V and 8 bases for J; bases not matched to a gene: 6. CDR3 sequence: CASSLVWGDREKLFF. DNA of the CDR3: TGTGCCAGCAGCTTAGTATGGGGGGACAGGGAAAAACTGTTTTTT. Filled out from reference TRBV7-8 and TRBJ1-4, the complete variable domain reads GAGVSQSPRYKVAKRGQDVALRCDPISGHVSLFWYQQALGQGPEFLTYFQNEAQLDKSGLPSDRFFAERPEGSVSTLKIQRTQQEDSAVYLCASSLVWGDREKLFFGSGTQLSVL.

The gene calls are TRBV2 and TRBJ1-2; D unresolved. The V end was cut by 6 bases, the J end by 3 bases, with 14 bases between. The CDR3 sequence is 14 residues long. Looked up from germline, CDR1 is SNHLY and CDR2 is FYNNEI. The CDR3 DNA follows: TGTGCCAGCAGGCAAGAGGAGGGATACTATGGCTACACCTTC. Amino acid sequence: CASRQEEGYYGYTF.

V is TRBV19 and J is TRBJ1-2; possibly TRBD1 for D (5 bases). Germline assignment: CDR1 LNHDA and CDR2 SQIVND (reference sequence). The V end lost 0 bases, the J end lost 6 bases, and 17 bases lay between the germline ends. The CDR3 runs to 16 residues. CDR3 nucleotide sequence: TGTGCCAGTAGTATAGATCCCAGGGAAGGAGGGGATGGCTACACCTTC. Translation gives CASSIDPREGGDGYTF.

The V call is TRBV7-6, the J call TRBJ2-1, with 8 bases matching TRBD2. CDR3 size: 15 residues. V was clipped by 3 bases and J by 5 bases; unmatched bases: 6. Germline assignment: CDR1 SGHVS and CDR2 FNYEAQ. This CDR3 reads CASSFVAGIHNEQFF. In DNA form, the CDR3 reads TGTGCCAGCAGCTTTGTAGCGGGAATACACAATGAGCAGTTCTTC.

This clone came up once. The chain uses TRBV4-1 and TRBJ2-3; D is perhaps TRBD1 (6 bases). The V and J ends lost 1 base and 0 bases respectively, with 14 bases between them. The CDR3 contains 17 residues. CDR1 is MGHRA, CDR2 YSYEKL, per germline. The CDR3 here is CASSQGTVSISTDTQYF. DNA of the CDR3: TGCGCCAGCAGCCAAGGGACAGTATCCATTAGCACAGATACGCAGTATTTT.

The table lists this clone with a count of one. The V call is TRBV4-1, the J call TRBJ1-2; D call uncertain. V lost 0 bases and J 10 bases, leaving 15 bases between the germline ends. Germline CDR1 and CDR2: MGHRA and YSYEKL. There are 14 residues in the CDR3. CDR3 DNA sequence: TGCGCCAGCAGCCAAGATCACCGAGGTTCCGACTACACCTTC. It encodes CASSQDHRGSDYTF.

The chain links TRBV28 to TRBJ2-7; a possible D gene is TRBD2 (6 bases). V dropped 4 bases and J dropped 6 bases, with 10 bases sitting between them. The CDR3 contains 12 residues. Per the germline V gene, CDR1 is MDHEN and CDR2 is SYDVKM. The CDR3 coding sequence is TGTGCCAGCAGTTGGGGAGGACGCGAGCAGTACTTC. It encodes CASSWGGREQYF.

The V call is TRBV19, the J call TRBJ1-2, with no clear D. The CDR3 sequence is 12 residues long. Looked up from germline, CDR1 is LNHDA and CDR2 is SQIVND (reference sequence). Trimming cost V 6 bases and J 8 bases, with 13 bases left between them. Here the CDR3 reads CASRDWTLGYTF. In DNA, the CDR3 is TGTGCCAGTAGGGATTGGACTTTAGGCTACACCTTC. The whole variable domain, filled in from reference TRBV19 and TRBJ1-2, reads DGGITQSPKYLFRKEGQNVTLSCEQNLNHDAMYWYRQDPGQGLRLIYYSQIVNDFQKGDIAEGYSVSREKKESFPLTVTSAQKNPTAFYLCASRDWTLGYTFGSGTRLTVV.

V is TRBV19 and J is TRBJ2-3; 11 positions agree with TRBD2. J gave up 4 bases and V 4 bases, and 7 bases lay outside the gene matches. There are 16 residues in the CDR3. In germline, CDR1 is LNHDA, CDR2 SQIVND (reference sequence). The CDR3 DNA sequence: TGTGCCAGTAGTAAGGGACTAGCGGAGAAGGCAGATACGCAGTATTTT. Protein sequence: CASSKGLAEKADTQYF.

The chain has TRBV7-9 and TRBJ1-3; D is ambiguous. The CDR3 loop spans 15 amino acids. Per the germline V gene, CDR1 is SEHNR and CDR2 is FQNEAQ (reference sequence). Trimming took 7 bases from V and 0 from J, leaving 13 bases between them. CDR3 coding DNA: TGTGCCAGCATGAAGAACAGAAACTCTGGAAACACCATATATTTT. Translated, it gives CASMKNRNSGNTIYF.

The gene calls are TRBV11-2 and TRBJ2-3, with 8 bases that match TRBD2. The CDR3 is 17 residues long. The trim removed 1 base at V and 5 bases at J, leaving 11 bases unmatched. The V gene's germline CDR1 is SGHAT and CDR2 FQNNGV. CDR3 nucleotide sequence: TGTGCCAGCAGCTTAGGAGGAGCGGGCGGGAGGAGAGATACGCAGTATTTT. The encoded protein is CASSLGGAGGRRDTQYF.

The chain employs TRBV28 and TRBJ1-1, with TRBD1 as a possible D gene (5 bases). Trimming took off 2 bases at V and 4 bases at J, with 14 bases between the two ends. CDR3 length equals 15 residues. Germline V gene data show CDR1 as MDHEN and CDR2 as SYDVKM. The CDR3, as DNA: TGTGCCAGCAGTTTACTGGGGGACTTAGGCACTGAAGCTTTCTTT. Its protein is CASSLLGDLGTEAFF. The full variable domain, with the rest looked up from reference TRBV28 and TRBJ1-1, is DVKVTQSSRYLVKRTGEKVFLECVQDMDHENMFWYRQDPGLGLRLIYFSYDVKMKEKGDIPEGYSVSREKKERFSLILESASTNQTSMYLCASSLLGDLGTEAFFGQGTRLTVV.

This clone appeared once. The chain recombines TRBV4-1 with TRBJ1-4, with TRBD1 matching over 10 bases. Germline CDR1 reads MGHRA; CDR2 reads YSYEKL. The CDR3 covers 15 residues. With 4 bases clipped from V and 5 bases from J, the junction kept 4 bases outside the gene matches. Written as DNA, the CDR3 is TGCGCCAGCAGCCTCCGGACAGGGGGGAATGAAAAACTGTTTTTT. This sequence encodes CASSLRTGGNEKLFF.

This clone was found once. CDR3: CASSLAPLISGLHGYTF. The CDR3, as DNA: TGTGCCAGCAGTTTAGCCCCCCTCATATCAGGGCTCCATGGCTACACCTTC. The rearrangement uses TRBV28 and TRBJ1-2, with D tentatively TRBD1 (5 bases). The CDR3 has 17 residues. Trimming took off 2 bases at V and 6 bases at J, with 22 bases between the two ends. The germline gives CDR1 MDHEN, CDR2 SYDVKM.

The gene calls are TRBV10-3 and TRBJ2-2, with a tentative D call TRBD1 (5 bases). V was clipped by 5 bases and J by 4 bases, with 8 bases between them. From germline, CDR1 is ENHRY and CDR2 SYGVKD. There are 13 residues in the CDR3. The CDR3 coding sequence is TGTGCCATCAGTAGGACAAGCACCGGGGAGCTGTTTTTT. Protein product: CAISRTSTGELFF.

The rearrangement joins TRBV30 to TRBJ1-5; D might be TRBD1 (6 bases). CDR1 is GTSNPN, CDR2 SVGIG, per germline (reference sequence). The V end lost 3 bases, the J end lost 1 base, and 16 bases lay between the germline ends. The CDR3 spans 16 residues. The CDR3 here is CAWSRTGTMSNQPQHF. DNA of the CDR3: TGTGCCTGGAGCAGGACCGGGACAATGAGCAATCAGCCCCAGCATTTT.

The chain has TRBV6-5 and TRBJ1-1; TRBD1 is a possible D gene (5 bases). The CDR3 runs 13 residues. From germline, CDR1 is MNHEY and CDR2 SVGAGI. Trimming took off 2 bases at V and 4 bases at J, with 8 bases between the two ends. For the CDR3, the DNA is TGTGCCAGCAGTTACCGGGGGGTCACTGAAGCTTTCTTT. It translates to CASSYRGVTEAFF.

The chain employs TRBV18 and TRBJ2-1; maybe TRBD2 (5 bases). Trimming stripped 3 bases from V and 8 bases from J, with 17 bases between. Germline CDR1 and CDR2: KGHSH and LQKENI. The CDR3 contains 15 residues. CDR3 region: CASSPLTGGSHEQFF. Here the CDR3 DNA reads TGTGCCAGCTCACCCCTAACTGGAGGATCGCATGAGCAGTTCTTC.

This clone was detected once. The chain recombines TRBV27 with TRBJ2-7, with 7 bases lining up with TRBD2. CDR3 size: 15 residues. V dropped 1 base and J dropped 2; count of bases not matched to a gene: 5. Germline V CDR1 and CDR2: MNHEY, SMNVEV (reference sequence). The CDR3: CASSLLGGSPYEQYF. The CDR3 DNA follows: TGTGCCAGCAGTTTATTAGGCGGGAGCCCCTACGAGCAGTACTTC.

This chain links TRBV3-1 (or the pseudogene TRBV3-2) with TRBJ2-1; maybe TRBD2 (5 bases). The CDR3 is made up of 13 amino acids. Trimming shortened V by 0 bases and J by 9 bases, and 9 bases separated the two germline ends. Germline V gene lookup returns CDR1 LGHDT and CDR2 YNNKEL (reference sequence). CDR3 in DNA: TGTGCCAGCAGCCAAGAGAGGGCGGGTGAGCAGTTCTTC. Its translation: CASSQERAGEQFF.